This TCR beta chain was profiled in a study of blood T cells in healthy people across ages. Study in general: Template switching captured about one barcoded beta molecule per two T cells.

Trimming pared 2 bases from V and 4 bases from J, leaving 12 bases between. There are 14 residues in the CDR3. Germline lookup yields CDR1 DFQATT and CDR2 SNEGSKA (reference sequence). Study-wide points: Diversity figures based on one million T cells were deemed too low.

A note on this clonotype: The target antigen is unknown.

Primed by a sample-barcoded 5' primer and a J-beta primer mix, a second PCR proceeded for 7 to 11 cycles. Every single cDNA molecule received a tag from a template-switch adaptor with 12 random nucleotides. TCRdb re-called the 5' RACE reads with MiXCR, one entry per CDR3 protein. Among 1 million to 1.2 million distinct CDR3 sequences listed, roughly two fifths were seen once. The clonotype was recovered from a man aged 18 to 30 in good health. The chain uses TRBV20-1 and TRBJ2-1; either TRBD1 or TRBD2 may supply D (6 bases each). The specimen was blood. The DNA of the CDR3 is TGCAGTGCTAGAAGGGGGGCCGAATACAATGAGCAGTTCTTC. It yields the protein CSARRGAEYNEQFF.